This entry describes one T cell receptor beta chain. The antigen is unknown. The data belong to a study of metastatic and nonmetastatic thyroid tumors. Turning to the study itself: Repertoire comparisons spanned blood and tumor or nodule tissue from malignant and benign thyroid patients.

Before thyroid surgery, none of the patients had received any treatment. Germline assignment: CDR1 MNHEY and CDR2 SVGEGT. The CDR3 covers 17 residues. V lost 4 bases and J 0 bases, leaving 19 bases between the germline ends. Study outcomes and limitations: It was reportedly found that TCR beta diversity was significantly higher in malignant thyroid tumors than in benign nodules, a difference seen in both blood and tumor samples.

TCRdb re-called the PCR reads via MiXCR. The sample has tens of thousands of clones; 20% to 30% are singletons. Sequenced input: tumor tissue. The sequence came from a female donor with papillary thyroid cancer or a benign thyroid nodule (not recorded which). Some clones in this sample may be carry-over from other donors' samples. This chain joins TRBV6-2 or TRBV6-3 and TRBJ2-7, with D perhaps assigned TRBD1 or TRBD2 (5 bases each). The CDR3 region has the DNA TGTGCCAGCAGTTTACTTCTCACTAGACAGAGCTCCTACGAGCAGTACTTC. It encodes CASSLLLTRQSSYEQYF.